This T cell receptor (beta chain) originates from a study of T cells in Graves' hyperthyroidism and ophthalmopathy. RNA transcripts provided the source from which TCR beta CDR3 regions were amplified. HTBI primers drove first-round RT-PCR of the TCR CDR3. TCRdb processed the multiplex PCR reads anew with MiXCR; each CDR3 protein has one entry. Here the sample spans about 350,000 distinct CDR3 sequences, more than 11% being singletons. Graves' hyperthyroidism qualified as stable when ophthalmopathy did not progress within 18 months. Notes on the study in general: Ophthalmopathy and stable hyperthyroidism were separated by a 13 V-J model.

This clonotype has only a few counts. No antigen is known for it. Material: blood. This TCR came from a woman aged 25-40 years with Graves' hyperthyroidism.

For the CDR3, the DNA is TGCAGTGCTAGTGGCGGGAGCAGTTCCTACAATGAGCAGTTCTTC. Its protein is CSASGGSSSYNEQFF. The chain carries TRBV20-1 and TRBJ2-1; 7 nucleotides match TRBD2. In germline, CDR1 is DFQATT, CDR2 SNEGSKA (reference sequence). V lost 3 bases, J lost 1 base, and 6 bases stayed unmatched. The CDR3 has 15 residues.